Each of the 32 T cell receptor beta chains below was sequenced from the same sample in a study of monozygotic twins with inflammatory bowel disease. Reanalyzing the 5' RACE reads, TCRdb keeps one entry per CDR3 protein, without DNA. This sample's table reports approximately 390,000 distinct CDR3 sequences. Source material: blood. Source of these receptors: a human donor with ulcerative colitis or Crohn's disease, or a healthy co-twin of an affected twin (not recorded which).

The CDR3: CASSLWGLAGIDTQYF. The gene calls are TRBV11-2 and TRBJ2-3; the D call from TCRdb, TRBD2, cannot be confirmed without DNA. The V gene's germline CDR1 is SGHAT and CDR2 FQNNGV. This CDR3 has 16 amino acids.

V usage is TRBV2 and J usage is TRBJ2-5; TCRdb indicates TRBD1, and absent DNA this call remains unverified. There are 14 residues in the CDR3. Per the germline V gene, CDR1 is SNHLY and CDR2 is FYNNEI. The CDR3 reads CASSEQGSRETQYF.

The CDR3 reads CASSYVAYNEQFF. The rearrangement links TRBV6-5 to TRBJ2-1. The CDR3 runs to 13 residues. Germline V CDR1 and CDR2: MNHEY, SVGAGI.

The chain has TRBV27 and TRBJ2-5; TCRdb's assignment of TRBD1 cannot be checked, as there is no DNA. The CDR3 contains 17 residues. Per the germline V gene, CDR1 is MNHEY and CDR2 is SMNVEV (reference sequence). The CDR3 here is CASSSPREWGGRETQYF.

The genes are TRBV5-4 and TRBJ2-1; TCRdb outputs TRBD2, but without DNA this stays unchecked. The CDR3 covers 14 residues. The germline gives CDR1 SGHNT, CDR2 YYREEE (reference sequence). CDR3: CASSLELARNEQFF.

V gene TRBV2 combines with J gene TRBJ2-3; checking the TCRdb D call of TRBD1 is not possible without DNA. This CDR3 is built from 14 residues. Germline lookup yields CDR1 SNHLY and CDR2 FYNNEI. Here the CDR3 reads CASSARGAVDTQYF.

The chain combines TRBV5-1 with TRBJ2-3. The CDR3 is made up of 15 amino acids. Germline lookup yields CDR1 SGHRS and CDR2 YFSETQ. The CDR3: CASSLGTYSTDTQYF. Variable domain in full (rest from reference TRBV5-1 and TRBJ2-3): KAGVTQTPRYLIKTRGQQVTLSCSPISGHRSVSWYQQTPGQGLQFLFEYFSETQRNKGNFPGRFSGRQFSNSRSEMNVSTLELGDSALYLCASSLGTYSTDTQYFGPGTRLTVL.

The chain is built from TRBV15 and TRBJ1-1; the TCRdb call, TRBD1, lacks DNA for checking. The CDR3 has 15 residues. CDR1 and CDR2 (germline): LNHNV, YYDKDF (reference sequence). This CDR3 is CATSREKGANTEAFF.

The rearrangement links TRBV5-6 to TRBJ2-7; the D call of TRBD1 rests on TCRdb alone, since no DNA is present to check it. The germline V gene has CDR1 SGHDT and CDR2 YYEEEE. The CDR3 sequence is 15 residues long. The CDR3 reads CASSRRDRGINEQYF.

The V gene is TRBV10-3, the J gene TRBJ2-7. The germline V gene has CDR1 ENHRY and CDR2 SYGVKD. This CDR3 is 13 amino acids long. CDR3 sequence reads: CAIRDSISYEQYF.

The chain joins TRBV25-1 to TRBJ1-2. Germline V gene data show CDR1 as MGHDK and CDR2 as SYGVNS. The CDR3 runs to 16 residues. The CDR3: CASSEYSGVHRYGYTF.

The V and J genes are TRBV5-1 and TRBJ2-7; TCRdb picks TRBD2, but there is no DNA to check that call. Germline loops: CDR1 SGHRS, CDR2 YFSETQ. CDR3 length: 14 residues. The CDR3 region is CASRRTSGTYEQYF.

The chain uses TRBV20-1 and TRBJ2-3; TCRdb calls TRBD1, which cannot be checked without DNA. This CDR3 comprises 13 residues. Germline V gives CDR1 DFQATT, CDR2 SNEGSKA (reference sequence). CDR3 in amino acids: CSAREGQPDTQYF.

This chain connects TRBV15 to TRBJ2-2. The germline gives CDR1 LNHNV, CDR2 YYDKDF (reference sequence). This CDR3 region has 12 residues. Here the CDR3 reads CATSRDSGELFF.

The rearrangement uses TRBV16 and TRBJ2-7; TCRdb outputs TRBD2, but without DNA this stays unchecked. Germline values: CDR1 KGHSY, CDR2 FQNENV. This CDR3 comprises 15 residues. CDR3 sequence: CASSQSGRALAEQYF.

This chain links TRBV28 with TRBJ2-1; TCRdb's D call, TRBD1, is unchecked because there is no DNA. The CDR3 covers 13 residues. Germline loops: CDR1 MDHEN, CDR2 SYDVKM. The CDR3 loop is CASSLRTPVTQFF.

The chain combines TRBV5-5 with TRBJ2-1. This CDR3 contains 16 residues. The germline V gene encodes CDR1 SGHKS and CDR2 YYEKEE (reference sequence). The CDR3 loop is CASSLELESSYNEQFF.

The V and J genes are TRBV30 and TRBJ1-1. The V gene's germline CDR1 is GTSNPN and CDR2 SVGIG (reference sequence). The CDR3 loop spans 13 amino acids. The CDR3 sequence: CAWRGLSNTEAFF.

The J gene is TRBJ2-3, the V gene TRBV7-9. The germline CDR1 and CDR2 sequences are SEHNR and FQNEAQ (reference sequence). The CDR3 consists of 13 residues. This CDR3 is CASSSDLRDTQYF.

The J gene is TRBJ2-5, the V gene TRBV11-2; TCRdb's assignment of TRBD2 cannot be checked, as there is no DNA. The CDR3 spans 16 residues. CDR1 SGHAT and CDR2 FQNNGV come from the germline V gene. The CDR3 spells CASSPWGGRQQETQYF.

This rearrangement joins TRBV10-3 to TRBJ1-1; without DNA, the TCRdb call of TRBD1 cannot be checked. This CDR3 spans 14 amino acids. The germline gives CDR1 ENHRY, CDR2 SYGVKD. The CDR3 protein is CAIRTKTGNTEAFF.

The V gene is TRBV29-1, the J gene TRBJ2-7; TCRdb picks TRBD1, but there is no DNA to check that call. The germline gives CDR1 SQVTM, CDR2 ANQGSEA. This CDR3 region has 13 residues. CDR3 loop: CSVEEGQGYEQYF.

The chain's CDR3 is CASSLDTSTDTQYF. The chain uses TRBV7-9 and TRBJ2-3. The germline V gene encodes CDR1 SEHNR and CDR2 FQNEAQ (reference sequence). The CDR3 is 14 amino acids.

J is TRBJ1-2 and V is TRBV6-5; the D gene TCRdb calls, TRBD1, cannot be checked with no DNA. The CDR3 extends over 12 amino acids. Germline CDR1 MNHEY, CDR2 SVGAGI. CDR3 residues: CASSRQGQGYTF.

The chain is built from TRBV3-1 and TRBJ2-2; TCRdb's D call of TRBD2 is untestable without DNA. The CDR3 totals 16 residues. Germline V CDR1 and CDR2: LGHDT, YNNKEL (reference sequence). The CDR3 here is CASSRGLAANTGELFF.

V and J are TRBV20-1 and TRBJ2-5. The germline CDR1 and CDR2 sequences are DFQATT and SNEGSKA (reference sequence). There are 13 residues in the CDR3. CDR3 in amino acids: CSAMEPYQETQYF.

This chain joins TRBV6-1 and TRBJ2-3; the TRBD1 assignment by TCRdb is unverifiable without DNA. This CDR3 spans 15 amino acids. From germline, CDR1 is MNHNS and CDR2 SASEGT. The chain's CDR3 is CASSEAGHLTDTQYF.

The CDR3 here is CASSYSGTNYGYTF. The rearrangement uses TRBV27 and TRBJ1-2; TCRdb's D gene call, TRBD1, goes unchecked for lack of DNA. Germline V gene lookup returns CDR1 MNHEY and CDR2 SMNVEV (reference sequence). This CDR3 spans 14 amino acids.

The V call is TRBV29-1, the J call TRBJ2-1; TCRdb picks TRBD2, but there is no DNA to check that call. CDR3 length equals 14 residues. The germline CDR1 and CDR2 sequences are SQVTM and ANQGSEA. CDR3 in amino acids: CSANPSGLGDEQFF.

V and J are TRBV11-2 and TRBJ1-5. The CDR3 is made up of 13 amino acids. Germline values: CDR1 SGHAT, CDR2 FQNNGV. The CDR3 reads CASSLELGQPQHF.

The rearrangement uses TRBV18 and TRBJ2-3; TCRdb designates TRBD2, a call that cannot be tested without DNA. The germline gives CDR1 KGHSH, CDR2 LQKENI. The CDR3 has 14 residues. CDR3: CASSPGTSGSAQYF.

The chain couples TRBV12-3 or TRBV12-4 to TRBJ1-5. The CDR3 extends over 12 amino acids. The CDR3: CASTLGSQPQHF.